These 20 T cell receptor beta chains originate from one sample sequenced in a study of brain T cells in children with intractable seizures. The data were produced by immunoSEQ multiplex PCR, yet TCRdb's version contains in-frame clones alone and is incomplete. The sample gives 95,000 to 120,000 clones, 85% to 95% of which show up once; 3.5% to 4% is in the top ten. Specimen: peripheral blood, collected at surgery. These receptors came from a boy younger than two with hemimegalencephaly and intractable seizures.

The chain links TRBV10-3 to TRBJ1-2; D gene unclear. Per the germline V gene, CDR1 is ENHRY and CDR2 is SYGVKD. CDR3 length: 14 amino acids. Deletions cut 4 bases from V and 8 bases from J, with 17 bases between. The DNA for the CDR3 is TGTGCCATCAGTGTAATCGGGGAACTATGGGGCTACACCTTC. It encodes CAISVIGELWGYTF.

The rearrangement links TRBV11-2 to TRBJ2-3; D is uncertain. V shed 0 bases and J shed 6 bases, with 7 bases lying between them. CDR1 SGHAT and CDR2 FQNNGV come from the germline V gene. CDR3 size: 13 residues. CDR3 sequence: CASSLDLPDTQYF. In DNA, the CDR3 is TGTGCCAGCAGCTTAGATCTGCCGGATACGCAGTATTTT. The full variable domain, with the rest looked up from reference TRBV11-2 and TRBJ2-3, is EAGVAQSPRYKIIEKRQSVAFWCNPISGHATLYWYQQILGQGPKLLIQFQNNGVVDDSQLPKDRFSAERLKGVDSTLKIQPAKLEDSAVYLCASSLDLPDTQYFGPGTRLTVL.

The J gene is TRBJ1-1, the V gene TRBV28; D might be TRBD1 (6 bases). CDR1 and CDR2 from the germline V gene are MDHEN and SYDVKM. CDR3 length equals 14 residues. V was clipped by 5 bases and J by 4 bases, with 14 bases between them. The CDR3, as DNA: TGTGCCAGCAGTCTTCCGGGGGCAGGCACTGAAGCTTTCTTT. Protein sequence: CASSLPGAGTEAFF.

V usage is TRBV25-1 and J usage is TRBJ2-5; TRBD1 matches at 9 bases. V trimming: 1 base; J trimming: 3 bases; junction bases outside the gene matches: 9. The V gene's germline CDR1 is MGHDK and CDR2 SYGVNS. The CDR3 loop spans 17 amino acids. The CDR3 spells CASSEFRTGEGKETQYF. Written as DNA, the CDR3 is TGTGCCAGCAGTGAATTTAGGACAGGGGAGGGAAAAGAGACCCAGTACTTC.

The chain employs TRBV27 and TRBJ1-5; D is uncertain. V lost 1 base, J lost 6 bases, and 4 bases lay in between. From germline, CDR1 is MNHEY and CDR2 SMNVEV (reference sequence). This CDR3 has 12 residues. In nucleotides, the CDR3 is TGTGCCAGCAGTTTATTGGGTCAGCCCCAGCATTTT. Translation gives CASSLLGQPQHF.

The chain is built from TRBV27 and TRBJ1-2; 9 nucleotides line up with TRBD1. V gave up 6 bases and J gave up 4 bases; unmatched junction bases: 9. The CDR3 spans 15 residues. Germline-derived CDR1 and CDR2 are MNHEY and SMNVEV (reference sequence). The CDR3 DNA sequence: TGTGCCAGCAGCTCTGACAGGGGGTCCTTCTATGGCTACACCTTC. Protein: CASSSDRGSFYGYTF.

The genes are TRBV4-1 and TRBJ1-1; tentatively, D is TRBD1 (6 bases). The length of the CDR3 is 17 residues. The ends were cut back, 3 bases at V and 0 bases at J, with 17 bases in the middle. In germline, CDR1 is MGHRA, CDR2 YSYEKL. The chain's CDR3 is CASSHRVRTAMNTEAFF. The DNA of the CDR3 is TGCGCCAGCAGCCACCGGGTCCGGACAGCCATGAACACTGAAGCTTTCTTT.

The CDR3 loop is CASSYSRTGAIYGYTF. DNA for the CDR3: TGTGCCAGCAGTTACTCGAGGACAGGGGCGATCTATGGCTACACCTTC. The chain recombines TRBV6-2 or TRBV6-3 with TRBJ1-2, with 9 nucleotides matching TRBD1. The CDR3 totals 16 residues. J lost 4 bases, V lost 0 bases, and 6 bases had no gene match. CDR1 and CDR2 (germline): MNHEY, SVGEGT.

V usage is TRBV5-1 and J usage is TRBJ1-4; 7 bases agree with TRBD1. The J segment lost 7 bases and the V segment lost 4 bases, leaving 10 bases of the junction unmatched. The CDR3 is made up of 15 amino acids. The germline gives CDR1 SGHRS, CDR2 YFSETQ. The CDR3 DNA is TGCGCCAGCAGCGGCTTGACAGGGTCGGGTGAAAAACTGTTTTTT. Translated, it gives CASSGLTGSGEKLFF.

In its sample, this clone was seen once. The chain joins TRBV7-8 to TRBJ2-5; 9 bases line up with TRBD2. Germline V gene sequence: CDR1 SGHVS, CDR2 FQNEAQ. J lost 0 bases, V lost 1 base, and 6 bases had no gene match. This CDR3 region has 17 residues. CDR3 residues: CASSLGASGDYQETQYF. The DNA for the CDR3 is TGTGCCAGCAGCTTAGGGGCTAGCGGGGACTACCAAGAGACCCAGTACTTC.

V and J are TRBV5-1 and TRBJ2-5; D uncertain. The CDR3 totals 14 residues. Germline V gene lookup returns CDR1 SGHRS and CDR2 YFSETQ. The germline V and J ends were trimmed by 1 base and 5 bases, with 12 bases remaining between them. CDR3 amino acids: CASSLSPNPETQYF. Here the CDR3 DNA reads TGCGCCAGCAGCTTGTCCCCCAACCCCGAGACCCAGTACTTC.

For the CDR3, the DNA is TGTGCCAGCAGCAAAGCGAAAGACCTCTCTGGGGCCAACGTCCTGACTTTC. This sequence encodes CASSKAKDLSGANVLTF. The V and J genes are TRBV21-1 and TRBJ2-6. TRBV21-1 is flagged as a pseudogene. The CDR3 runs 17 residues.

This chain links TRBV7-3 with TRBJ2-5; 11 nucleotides match TRBD2. The length of the CDR3 is 15 residues. After removal of 2 bases from V and 4 bases from J, the junction contained 3 bases not matched to a gene. Germline V gives CDR1 SGHTA, CDR2 FQGTGA. The CDR3 spells CASSLVAGGPETQYF. In DNA, the CDR3 is TGTGCCAGCAGCTTAGTAGCGGGAGGGCCAGAGACCCAGTACTTC.

V usage is TRBV9 and J usage is TRBJ1-1, with 8 bases matching TRBD1. Germline V gene lookup returns CDR1 SGDLS and CDR2 YYNGEE. Trimming at V came to 3 bases and at J to 0 bases, leaving 4 bases not matched to a gene. The CDR3 is 15 amino acids. CDR3 residues: CASSAWDRMNTEAFF. The CDR3 DNA is TGTGCCAGCAGCGCCTGGGACAGGATGAACACTGAAGCTTTCTTT.

This rearrangement joins TRBV10-2 to TRBJ2-2; 10 nucleotides align to TRBD2. V shed 5 bases and J 1 base; nucleotides not matched to a gene: 4. There are 16 residues in the CDR3. Germline V gives CDR1 WSHSY, CDR2 SAAADI. The chain's CDR3 is CASSRIAGGNTGELFF. Here the CDR3 DNA reads TGCGCCAGCAGTCGTATAGCGGGAGGGAACACCGGGGAGCTGTTTTTT.

V gene TRBV5-1 combines with J gene TRBJ2-7, with TRBD2 as a possible D gene (5 bases). The CDR3 contains 14 residues. The germline V gene encodes CDR1 SGHRS and CDR2 YFSETQ. Trimming took 0 bases from V and 3 from J, leaving 10 bases between them. As DNA, the CDR3 is TGCGCCAGCAGCTTGGTTGCCGGGAACTACGAGCAGTACTTC. Protein product: CASSLVAGNYEQYF.

This sequence joins TRBV18 and TRBJ2-5; 8 bases align to TRBD2. The junction had 2 bases not matched to a gene; V was cut back by 3 bases and J by 2 bases. Germline V CDR1 and CDR2: KGHSH, LQKENI. CDR3 length: 14 amino acids. CDR3: CASSPRGGQETQYF. The CDR3 DNA reads as TGTGCCAGCTCACCCCGCGGGGGGCAAGAGACCCAGTACTTC.

Points on this clone: At one boundary the junction diverges from the germline segment, which might be a read error. The V call is TRBV18, the J call TRBJ1-2; 11 bases match TRBD1. Germline V gene lookup returns CDR1 KGHSH and CDR2 LQKENI. This CDR3 is 15 amino acids long. The CDR3 protein is CASSPPGDRGYDYTF. The CDR3 DNA follows: TGTGCCAGCTCACCTCCCGGGGACAGGGGGTATGACTACACCTTC.

V usage is TRBV28 and J usage is TRBJ1-5; D gene uncertain. Germline values: CDR1 MDHEN, CDR2 SYDVKM. V lost 2 bases and J 4 bases, leaving 15 bases between the germline ends. This CDR3 has 16 residues. The CDR3: CASSLLARFLNQPQHF. In DNA form, the CDR3 reads TGTGCCAGCAGTTTACTAGCTAGATTCCTAAATCAGCCCCAGCATTTT.

The V call is TRBV2, the J call TRBJ2-1; D uncertain. The CDR3 sequence is 11 residues long. Germline lookup yields CDR1 SNHLY and CDR2 FYNNEI. The V gene lost 6 bases and the J gene lost 10 bases, with 10 bases spanning the gap. The DNA for the CDR3 is TGTGCCAGCAGCTACACCAAGGAGCAGTTCTTC. It translates to CASSYTKEQFF. The whole variable domain, filled in from reference TRBV2 and TRBJ2-1, reads EPEVTQTPSHQVTQMGQEVILRCVPISNHLYFYWYRQILGQKVEFLVSFYNNEISEKSEIFDDQFSVERPDGSNFTLKIRSTKLEDSAMYFCASSYTKEQFFGPGTRLTVL.